This T cell receptor beta chain was found in a study of blood T cell repertoires in COVID-19. The wider study: PBMCs, B-cell-depleted T cells, or T cells provided the cDNA or gDNA that made up the material.

On this clone: This sample includes further DNA sequences coding for the same CDR3.

TCRdb keeps only in-frame clones here, not all; method: immunoSEQ multiplex PCR. Among around 180,000 clones listed, around 90% were seen once. The CDR3 runs 12 residues. V gave up 3 bases and J gave up 7 bases, with 7 bases separating them. From germline, CDR1 is LNHDA and CDR2 SQIVND (reference sequence). The specimen was peripheral blood. The V gene is TRBV19, the J gene TRBJ1-5; unclear D gene. The receptor was isolated from a man between 60 and 70 years old with acute or convalescent COVID-19. CDR3 nucleotides: TGTGCCAGTAGTATTAGTCGGCAGCCCCAGCATTTT. As protein: CASSISRQPQHF.